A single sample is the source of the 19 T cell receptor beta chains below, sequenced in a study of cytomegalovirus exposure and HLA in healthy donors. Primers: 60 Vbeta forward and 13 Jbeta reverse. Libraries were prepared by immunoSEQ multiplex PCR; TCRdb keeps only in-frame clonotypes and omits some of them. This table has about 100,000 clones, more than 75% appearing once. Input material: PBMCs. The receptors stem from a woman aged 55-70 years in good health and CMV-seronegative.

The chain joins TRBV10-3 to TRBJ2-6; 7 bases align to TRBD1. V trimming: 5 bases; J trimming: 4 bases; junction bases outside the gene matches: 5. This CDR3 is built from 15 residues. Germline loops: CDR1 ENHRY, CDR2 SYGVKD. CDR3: CAISTTGRGANVLTF. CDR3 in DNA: TGTGCCATCAGTACGACAGGGAGAGGGGCCAACGTCCTGACTTTC.

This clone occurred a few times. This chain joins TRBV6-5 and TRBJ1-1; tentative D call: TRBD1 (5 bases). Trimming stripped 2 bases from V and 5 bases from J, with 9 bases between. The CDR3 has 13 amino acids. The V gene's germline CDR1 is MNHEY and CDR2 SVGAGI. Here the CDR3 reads CASSYGGGTEAFF. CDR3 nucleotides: TGTGCCAGCAGTTACGGGGGAGGGACTGAAGCTTTCTTT.

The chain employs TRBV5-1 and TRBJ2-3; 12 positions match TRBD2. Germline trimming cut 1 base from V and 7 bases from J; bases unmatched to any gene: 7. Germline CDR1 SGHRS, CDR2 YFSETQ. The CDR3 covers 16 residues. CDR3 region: CASSLPTSGGPNTQYF. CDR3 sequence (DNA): TGCGCCAGCAGCTTGCCGACTAGCGGGGGTCCAAATACGCAGTATTTT.

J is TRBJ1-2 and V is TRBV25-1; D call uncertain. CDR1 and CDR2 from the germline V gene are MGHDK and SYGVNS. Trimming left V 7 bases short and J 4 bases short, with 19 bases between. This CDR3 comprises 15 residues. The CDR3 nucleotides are TGTGCCAGCATCCGAATCCTAGGACTTGTCTATGGCTACACCTTC. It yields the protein CASIRILGLVYGYTF.

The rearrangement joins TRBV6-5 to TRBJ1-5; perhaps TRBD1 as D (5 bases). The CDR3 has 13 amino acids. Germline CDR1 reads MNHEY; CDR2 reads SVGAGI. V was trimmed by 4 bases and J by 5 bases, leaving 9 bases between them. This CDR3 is CASSFGRDQPQHF. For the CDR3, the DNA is TGTGCCAGCAGTTTCGGCAGGGATCAGCCCCAGCATTTT.

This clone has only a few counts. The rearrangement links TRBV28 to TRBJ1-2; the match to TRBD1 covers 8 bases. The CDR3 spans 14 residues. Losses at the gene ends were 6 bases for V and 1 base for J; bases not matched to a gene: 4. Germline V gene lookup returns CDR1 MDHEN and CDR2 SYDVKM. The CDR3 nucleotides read TGTGCCAGCAGCCACGGACAGGGTAACTATGGCTACACCTTC. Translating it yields CASSHGQGNYGYTF.

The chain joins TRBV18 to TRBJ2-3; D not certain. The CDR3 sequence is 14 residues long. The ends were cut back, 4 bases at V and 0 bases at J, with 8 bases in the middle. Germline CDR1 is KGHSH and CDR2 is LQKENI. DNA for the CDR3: TGTGCCAGCTCACAACTTGGTAGCACAGATACGCAGTATTTT. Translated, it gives CASSQLGSTDTQYF.

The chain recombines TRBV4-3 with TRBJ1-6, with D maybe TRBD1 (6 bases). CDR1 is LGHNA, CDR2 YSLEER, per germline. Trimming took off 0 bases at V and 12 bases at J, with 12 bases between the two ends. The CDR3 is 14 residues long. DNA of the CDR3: TGCGCCAGCAGCCAAGACCCCCGGGACAAACCCCTCCACTTT. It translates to CASSQDPRDKPLHF.

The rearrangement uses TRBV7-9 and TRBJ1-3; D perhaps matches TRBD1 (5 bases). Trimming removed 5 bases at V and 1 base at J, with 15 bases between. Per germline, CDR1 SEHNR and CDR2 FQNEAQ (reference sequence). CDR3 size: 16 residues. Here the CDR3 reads CASSTGWRGSGNTIYF. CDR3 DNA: TGTGCCAGCAGCACCGGGTGGAGGGGATCTGGAAACACCATATATTTT.

The CDR3 nucleotides are TGTGCCTGGAGTGTACAGGGGATCACCTCCTACGAGCAGTACTTC. Amino acids: CAWSVQGITSYEQYF. The gene calls are TRBV30 and TRBJ2-7, with TRBD1 identical over 7 bases. Germline assignment: CDR1 GTSNPN and CDR2 SVGIG (reference sequence). With V trimmed by 0 bases and J by 0 bases, 5 bases remained unmatched. This CDR3 contains 15 residues.

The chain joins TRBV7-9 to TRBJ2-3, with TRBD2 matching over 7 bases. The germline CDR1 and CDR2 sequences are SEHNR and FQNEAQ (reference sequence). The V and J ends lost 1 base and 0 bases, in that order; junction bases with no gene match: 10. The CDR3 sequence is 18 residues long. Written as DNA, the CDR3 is TGTGCCAGCAGCTTAGGAGTAGTAGCGGGCTATAGCACAGATACGCAGTATTTT. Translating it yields CASSLGVVAGYSTDTQYF.

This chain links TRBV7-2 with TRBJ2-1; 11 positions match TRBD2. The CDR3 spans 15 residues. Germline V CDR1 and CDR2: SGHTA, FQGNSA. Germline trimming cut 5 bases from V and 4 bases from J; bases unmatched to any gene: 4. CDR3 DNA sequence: TGTGCCAGCAGCCCATTAGCGGGAGGGTACAATGAGCAGTTCTTC. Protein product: CASSPLAGGYNEQFF.

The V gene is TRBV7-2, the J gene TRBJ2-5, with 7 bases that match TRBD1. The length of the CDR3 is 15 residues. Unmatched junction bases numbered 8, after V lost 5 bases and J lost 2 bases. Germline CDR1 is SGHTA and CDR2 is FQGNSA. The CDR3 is CASSVWPGQQETQYF. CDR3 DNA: TGTGCCAGCAGCGTCTGGCCGGGACAGCAAGAGACCCAGTACTTC.

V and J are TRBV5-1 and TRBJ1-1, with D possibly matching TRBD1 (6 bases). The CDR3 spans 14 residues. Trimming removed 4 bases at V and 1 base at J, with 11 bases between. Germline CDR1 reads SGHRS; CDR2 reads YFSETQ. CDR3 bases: TGCGCCAGCAGCAGGGGGGGAGGGAACACTGAAGCTTTCTTT. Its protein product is CASSRGGGNTEAFF. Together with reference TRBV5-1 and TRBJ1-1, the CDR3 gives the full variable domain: KAGVTQTPRYLIKTRGQQVTLSCSPISGHRSVSWYQQTPGQGLQFLFEYFSETQRNKGNFPGRFSGRQFSNSRSEMNVSTLELGDSALYLCASSRGGGNTEAFFGQGTRLTVV.

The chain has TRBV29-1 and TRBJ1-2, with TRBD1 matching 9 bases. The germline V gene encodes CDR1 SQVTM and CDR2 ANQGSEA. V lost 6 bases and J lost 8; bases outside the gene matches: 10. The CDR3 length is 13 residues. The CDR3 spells CSVLPGQGTGYTF. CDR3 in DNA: TGCAGCGTCCTGCCGGGACAGGGTACAGGCTACACCTTC.

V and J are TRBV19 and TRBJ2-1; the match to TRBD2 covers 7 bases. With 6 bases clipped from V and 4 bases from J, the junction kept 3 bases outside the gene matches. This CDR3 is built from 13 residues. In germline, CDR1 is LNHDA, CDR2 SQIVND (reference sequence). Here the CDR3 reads CASRTSRYNEQFF. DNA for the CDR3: TGTGCCAGTAGGACTAGCCGGTACAATGAGCAGTTCTTC. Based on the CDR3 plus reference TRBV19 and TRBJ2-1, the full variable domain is DGGITQSPKYLFRKEGQNVTLSCEQNLNHDAMYWYRQDPGQGLRLIYYSQIVNDFQKGDIAEGYSVSREKKESFPLTVTSAQKNPTAFYLCASRTSRYNEQFFGPGTRLTVL.

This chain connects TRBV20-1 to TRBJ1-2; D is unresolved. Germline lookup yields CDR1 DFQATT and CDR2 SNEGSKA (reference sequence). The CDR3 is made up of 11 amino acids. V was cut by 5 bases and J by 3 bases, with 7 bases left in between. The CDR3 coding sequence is TGCAGTGCTCTGGGAGACTATGGCTACACCTTC. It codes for CSALGDYGYTF.

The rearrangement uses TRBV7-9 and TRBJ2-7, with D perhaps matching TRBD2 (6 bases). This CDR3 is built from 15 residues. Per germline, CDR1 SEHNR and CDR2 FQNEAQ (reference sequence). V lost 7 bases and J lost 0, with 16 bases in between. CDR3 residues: CASTQGGALSYEQYF. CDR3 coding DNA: TGTGCCAGCACCCAAGGAGGGGCGCTCTCCTACGAGCAGTACTTC.

The chain's CDR3 is CASSRSRGGYTF. The CDR3 DNA reads as TGTGCCAGCAGCCGCTCACGGGGGGGCTACACCTTC. This sequence joins TRBV14 and TRBJ1-2; possibly TRBD1 for D (5 bases). V was shortened by 4 bases and J by 8 bases, with 11 bases between the two germline ends. The CDR3 spans 12 residues. In germline, CDR1 is SGHDN, CDR2 FVKESK.